The source of this TCR beta chain is a study of T cells in Graves' hyperthyroidism and ophthalmopathy. Regions amplified from RNA transcripts were the TCR beta CDR3 regions. The HTBI primer set was used in a first-round RT-PCR of the TCR CDR3. TCRdb reprocessed the multiplex PCR reads via MiXCR and lists one record per CDR3 protein. The sample shows some 740,000 distinct CDR3 sequences, about 15% of them seen only once. Stable disease denoted Graves' hyperthyroidism without ophthalmopathy progression within 18 months. Broader study findings: A model built on 13 V-J features separated ophthalmopathy from stable hyperthyroidism. Progression to ophthalmopathy was predicted a median of 6.5 months early.

In regard to this clonotype: Its antigen remains unknown.

With 4 bases clipped from V and 5 bases from J, the junction kept 6 bases outside the gene matches. The CDR3 has 15 amino acids. Germline V gives CDR1 SEHNR, CDR2 FQNEAQ (reference sequence). The sequenced sample consisted of blood. The V and J genes are TRBV7-9 and TRBJ2-3; 10 bases map to TRBD2. The origin of this receptor is a woman aged 18-35 years with Graves' hyperthyroidism. CDR3 nucleotides: TGTGCCAGCAGCTCCCTAGCGGGAGAAGGAGATACGCAGTATTTT. Translating gives CASSSLAGEGDTQYF.